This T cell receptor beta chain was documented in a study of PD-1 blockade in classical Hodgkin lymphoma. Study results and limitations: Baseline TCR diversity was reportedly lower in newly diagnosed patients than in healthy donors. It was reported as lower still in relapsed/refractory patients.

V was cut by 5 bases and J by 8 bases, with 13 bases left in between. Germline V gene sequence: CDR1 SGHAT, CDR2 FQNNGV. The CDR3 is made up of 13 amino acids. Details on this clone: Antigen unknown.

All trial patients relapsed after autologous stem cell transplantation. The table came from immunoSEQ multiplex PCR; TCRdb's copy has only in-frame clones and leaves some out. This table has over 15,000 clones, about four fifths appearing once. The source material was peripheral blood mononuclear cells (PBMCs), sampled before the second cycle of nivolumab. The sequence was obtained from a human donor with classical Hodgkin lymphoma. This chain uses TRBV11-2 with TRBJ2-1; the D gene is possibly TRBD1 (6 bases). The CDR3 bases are TGTGCCAGCAGCCGGGGACAACGGGATGAGCAGTTCTTC. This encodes CASSRGQRDEQFF. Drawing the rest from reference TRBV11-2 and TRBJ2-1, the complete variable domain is EAGVAQSPRYKIIEKRQSVAFWCNPISGHATLYWYQQILGQGPKLLIQFQNNGVVDDSQLPKDRFSAERLKGVDSTLKIQPAKLEDSAVYLCASSRGQRDEQFFGPGTRLTVL.